What follows are 2 T cell receptor beta chains derived from one specimen sequenced in a study of CD4 T cells in relation to SARS-CoV-2 and coronaviruses. No antigen has been assigned to these receptors. Generated by immunoSEQ multiplex PCR, the TCRdb table keeps only in-frame clones and is missing some. This sample has about 36,000 clones, with about 80% found just once. Sequenced input: naive CD4+ T cells from PBMCs, cultured in vitro. Subset given: naive CD4+ T cells isolated by negative enrichment. These receptors were taken from an adult with COVID-19.

This chain connects TRBV6-1 to TRBJ1-1; 8 bases agree with TRBD1. There are 12 residues in the CDR3. Germline lookup yields CDR1 MNHNS and CDR2 SASEGT. V shed 3 bases, J shed 11 bases, and the junction held 5 bases outside the gene matches. CDR3 sequence: CASSELQGVAFF. The CDR3 region has the DNA TGTGCCAGCAGTGAGCTACAGGGGGTGGCTTTCTTT.

The rearrangement joins TRBV2 to TRBJ2-4; D not resolved. The CDR3 is 11 amino acids. From germline, CDR1 is SNHLY and CDR2 FYNNEI. V was shortened by 6 bases and J by 7 bases, with 7 bases between the two germline ends. The CDR3 loop reads CASSSPNIQYF. As DNA, the CDR3 is TGTGCCAGCAGCTCACCGAACATTCAGTACTTC.